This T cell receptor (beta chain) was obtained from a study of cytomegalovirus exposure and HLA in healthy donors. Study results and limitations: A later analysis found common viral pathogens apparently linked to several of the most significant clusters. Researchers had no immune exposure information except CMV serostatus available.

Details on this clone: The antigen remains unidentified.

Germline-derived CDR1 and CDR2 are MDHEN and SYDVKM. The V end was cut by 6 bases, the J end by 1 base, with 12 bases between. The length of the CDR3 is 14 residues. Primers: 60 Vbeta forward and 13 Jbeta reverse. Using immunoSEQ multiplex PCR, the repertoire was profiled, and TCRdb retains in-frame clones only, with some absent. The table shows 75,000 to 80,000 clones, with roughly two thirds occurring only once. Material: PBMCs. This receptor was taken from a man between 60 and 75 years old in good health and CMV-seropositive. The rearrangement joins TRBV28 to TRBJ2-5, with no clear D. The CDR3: CASSYSTSQETQYF. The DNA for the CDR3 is TGTGCCAGCAGCTATTCGACAAGCCAAGAGACCCAGTACTTC.